The 25 T cell receptor beta chains below were found in one sample sequenced in a study of T-cell reconstitution after alpha-beta-depleted transplantation in children. Using unique molecular identifiers, the investigators prepared the TCRbeta library. In TCRdb, the PCR reads were re-called with MiXCR into one record per CDR3 protein. The sample shows 350,000 to 500,000 distinct CDR3 sequences, 43% of them seen only once. The sample here was PBMCs, taken before TCRalphabeta/CD19-depleted stem cell transplant. The receptors shown here come from a girl aged 2-15 years with aplastic anemia, due to receive a stem cell transplant.

This clonotype was picked up a small number of times. The V call is TRBV29-1, the J call TRBJ2-1; possibly TRBD1 or TRBD2 for D (5 bases each). Germline lookup yields CDR1 SQVTM and CDR2 ANQGSEA. The CDR3 totals 14 residues. V lost 7 bases and J 0 bases, leaving 13 bases between the germline ends. CDR3 DNA sequence: TGCAGCGCCTTATGGGGGAGCTCCTACAATGAGCAGTTCTTC. This sequence encodes CSALWGSSYNEQFF.

This clonotype was seen more than once but under ten times. This chain uses TRBV6-1 with TRBJ1-5, with a tentative D call TRBD1 (5 bases). This CDR3 has 14 residues. Germline loops: CDR1 MNHNS, CDR2 SASEGT. Deletions cut 0 bases from V and 4 bases from J, with 7 bases between. DNA for the CDR3: TGTGCCAGCAGTGAAGCCGGGGGGAATCAGCCCCAGCATTTT. Protein product: CASSEAGGNQPQHF.

V gene TRBV28 combines with J gene TRBJ2-5, with 7 bases that match TRBD2. CDR1 and CDR2 (germline): MDHEN, SYDVKM. CDR3 length: 16 residues. V lost 4 bases, J lost 0 bases, and 8 bases stayed unmatched. For the CDR3, the DNA is TGTGCCAGCAGTTCCCAGATGGCGGGAGACCAAGAGACCCAGTACTTC. Translated, it gives CASSSQMAGDQETQYF.

This clonotype appeared a few times. The chain links TRBV12-3 or TRBV12-4 to TRBJ2-7; D is unresolved. The ends were cut back, 1 base at V and 3 bases at J, with 7 bases in the middle. This CDR3 is 13 amino acids long. CDR3 residues: CASSLEQSYEQYF. The CDR3 bases are TGTGCCAGCAGTTTAGAACAAAGCTACGAGCAGTACTTC.

Ten or more counts support this clonotype. The chain employs TRBV20-1 and TRBJ1-4; D may be TRBD1 (5 bases). CDR1 is DFQATT, CDR2 SNEGSKA, per germline (reference sequence). This CDR3 comprises 14 residues. CDR3 DNA sequence: TGCGGATACCCACGAGGGGTAGGAAATGAAAAACTGTTTTTT. Amino acid sequence: CGYPRGVGNEKLFF.

The sample holds a few counts of this clonotype. The chain has TRBV20-1 and TRBJ2-1; D call uncertain. The CDR3 runs 11 residues. Germline loops: CDR1 DFQATT, CDR2 SNEGSKA (reference sequence). Trimming took off 3 bases at V and 12 bases at J, with 12 bases between the two ends. The CDR3 DNA sequence: TGCAGTGCTAGCGACTTGAGGCGGCAGTTCTTC. Residues: CSASDLRRQFF.

V gene TRBV29-1 combines with J gene TRBJ2-5; the D gene could be TRBD1 or TRBD2 (5 bases each). The germline V gene has CDR1 SQVTM and CDR2 ANQGSEA. The CDR3 spans 15 residues. The V end was cut by 6 bases, the J end by 4 bases, with 21 bases between. The CDR3 region is CSVDGTGPQAETQYF. In DNA, the CDR3 is TGCAGCGTGGACGGTACGGGACCCCAGGCAGAGACCCAGTACTTC. Combining the CDR3 with reference TRBV29-1 and TRBJ2-5 gives the whole variable domain SAVISQKPSRDICQRGTSLTIQCQVDSQVTMMFWYRQQPGQSLTLIATANQGSEATYESGFVIDKFPISRPNLTFSTLTVSNMSPEDSSIYLCSVDGTGPQAETQYFGPGTRLLVL.

The table lists this clonotype with a few counts. V and J are TRBV20-1 and TRBJ2-3; D not resolved. CDR3 size: 11 residues. V shed 6 bases and J shed 3 bases, with 7 bases lying between them. Looked up from germline, CDR1 is DFQATT and CDR2 is SNEGSKA (reference sequence). CDR3 nucleotide sequence: TGCAGTGCCCGCAAGACAGATACGCAGTATTTT. Amino acids: CSARKTDTQYF.

This clonotype was seen a handful of times. The chain uses TRBV18 and TRBJ1-3; no reliable D call. Deletions cut 1 base from V and 0 bases from J, with 19 bases between. Germline CDR1 and CDR2: KGHSH and LQKENI. There are 19 residues in the CDR3. The DNA of the CDR3 is TGTGCCAGCTCACCACATCAACGCCTACGAGACGTCTCTGGAAACACCATATATTTT. Translated, it gives CASSPHQRLRDVSGNTIYF.

V is TRBV5-1 and J is TRBJ2-5; D is tentatively TRBD1 or TRBD2 (5 bases each). The germline V gene encodes CDR1 SGHRS and CDR2 YFSETQ. Trimming removed 0 bases from V and 5 bases from J, with 14 bases in between. The CDR3 extends over 15 amino acids. DNA of the CDR3: TGCGCCAGCAGCTTGGGGGACGGCCGACCCGAGACCCAGTACTTC. The encoded protein is CASSLGDGRPETQYF.

This clonotype was detected a few times. The rearrangement links TRBV7-2 to TRBJ2-7; D might be TRBD2 (5 bases). Germline lookup yields CDR1 SGHTA and CDR2 FQGNSA. The CDR3 runs 15 residues. V was cut by 5 bases and J by 5 bases, with 19 bases left in between. In DNA form, the CDR3 reads TGTGCCAGCAGCCCCCCCCGAGGGAGAAGCAACGAGCAGTACTTC. Translated, it gives CASSPPRGRSNEQYF.

The chain carries TRBV12-3 or TRBV12-4 and TRBJ1-1; TRBD1 matches 7 bases. V lost 6 bases to trimming and J lost 7 bases; unmatched junction nucleotides: 5. The CDR3 has 12 amino acids. The CDR3 sequence is CASRPQGYEAFF. The CDR3 DNA is TGTGCCAGCAGACCACAGGGGTATGAAGCTTTCTTT.

This clonotype appeared many times. The chain has TRBV5-1 and TRBJ2-1; 10 nucleotides align to TRBD2. Losses at the gene ends were 7 bases for V and 5 bases for J; bases not matched to a gene: 12. This CDR3 is built from 16 residues. The germline V gene has CDR1 SGHRS and CDR2 YFSETQ. CDR3 sequence: CASSPGLATFNNEQFF. The CDR3 DNA is TGCGCCAGCTCGCCGGGACTAGCGACATTTAACAATGAGCAGTTCTTC.

The V call is TRBV12-3 or TRBV12-4, the J call TRBJ2-4; a possible D gene is TRBD2 (7 bases). With 6 bases removed from V and 1 base from J, the gap between germline ends came to 16 bases. This CDR3 has 16 residues. For the CDR3, the DNA is TGTGCCAGCAGCGGATGGGGGGGCAGTGCCAAAAACATTCAGTACTTC. It is translated as CASSGWGGSAKNIQYF.

V usage is TRBV29-1 and J usage is TRBJ2-6; 10 bases fit TRBD1. After removal of 0 bases from V and 2 bases from J, the junction contained 4 bases not matched to a gene. CDR3 length: 17 residues. CDR1 and CDR2 from the germline V gene are SQVTM and ANQGSEA. CDR3 bases: TGCAGCGTTGAAGAGGGACAGGGGATAACTGGGGCCAACGTCCTGACTTTC. Amino acid sequence: CSVEEGQGITGANVLTF.

The genes are TRBV2 and TRBJ2-2; perhaps TRBD1 as D (6 bases). CDR3 size: 15 residues. Germline lookup yields CDR1 SNHLY and CDR2 FYNNEI. V was pared by 1 base and J by 5 bases, with 11 bases between. The DNA for the CDR3 is TGTGCCAGCAGTGAAGAGGGGGTCGCTACCGGGGAGCTGTTTTTT. It yields the protein CASSEEGVATGELFF.

The J gene is TRBJ2-1, the V gene TRBV6-1, with 10 bases matching TRBD2. Germline CDR1 MNHNS, CDR2 SASEGT. V shed 5 bases, J shed 6 bases, and the junction held 10 bases outside the gene matches. This CDR3 comprises 16 residues. CDR3 in amino acids: CASSPRAGGRGNEQFF. CDR3 coding DNA: TGTGCCAGCAGTCCCAGAGCGGGAGGGCGGGGCAATGAGCAGTTCTTC.

This clonotype was counted a few times. The chain carries TRBV29-1 and TRBJ2-5; the match to TRBD1 covers 7 bases. Germline V gene lookup returns CDR1 SQVTM and CDR2 ANQGSEA. This CDR3 contains 14 residues. The ends lost 8 bases at V and 3 bases at J; junction bases unmatched: 12. DNA of the CDR3: TGCAGCCCCAAGACCGGGACAGCAAAAGAGACCCAGTACTTC. It codes for CSPKTGTAKETQYF.

The genes are TRBV6-1 and TRBJ1-1; perhaps TRBD1 as D (6 bases). Germline V CDR1 and CDR2: MNHNS, SASEGT. The CDR3 extends over 13 amino acids. V was shortened by 5 bases and J by 9 bases, with 16 bases between the two germline ends. CDR3 protein: CASSRDIGQKAFF. The CDR3 coding sequence is TGTGCCAGCAGTCGGGACATTGGACAGAAAGCTTTCTTT.

The V gene is TRBV28, the J gene TRBJ2-7; a possible D gene is TRBD2 (7 bases). The V end lost 2 bases, the J end lost 6 bases, and 14 bases lay between the germline ends. Germline CDR1 reads MDHEN; CDR2 reads SYDVKM. This CDR3 region has 14 residues. CDR3 residues: CASSLEGGYREQYF. Written as DNA, the CDR3 is TGTGCCAGCAGTTTAGAGGGGGGGTATCGCGAGCAGTACTTC.

In the case of this clonotype: This may come from a read error, since a much larger clone is one base off. The gene calls are TRBV7-2 and TRBJ1-3; D is perhaps TRBD1 (5 bases). The V end was cut by 5 bases, the J end by 0 bases, with 17 bases between. This CDR3 contains 17 residues. From germline, CDR1 is SGHTA and CDR2 FQGNSA. The CDR3 nucleotides read TGTGCCAGCAGCGACCGGGACCGCCGTACCTCTGGAAACACCATATATTTT. Residues: CASSDRDRRTSGNTIYF.

The J gene is TRBJ2-7, the V gene TRBV28; the match to TRBD2 covers 14 bases. The CDR3 has 17 amino acids. Germline CDR1 and CDR2: MDHEN and SYDVKM. Germline trimming cut 6 bases from V and 7 bases from J; bases unmatched to any gene: 14. The CDR3 coding sequence is TGTGCCAGCAGGGGCCCCGGGACTAGCGGGAGAAGGTATGAGCAGTACTTC. This translates into CASRGPGTSGRRYEQYF. Using reference TRBV28 and TRBJ2-7 for the parts outside the CDR3, the full variable domain is DVKVTQSSRYLVKRTGEKVFLECVQDMDHENMFWYRQDPGLGLRLIYFSYDVKMKEKGDIPEGYSVSREKKERFSLILESASTNQTSMYLCASRGPGTSGRRYEQYFGPGTRLTVT.

The genes are TRBV9 and TRBJ2-2; TRBD1 matches at 9 bases. The germline gives CDR1 SGDLS, CDR2 YYNGEE. V lost 6 bases, J lost 5 bases, and 8 bases stayed unmatched. CDR3 length equals 15 residues. The CDR3: CASNPRGQGTGELFF. CDR3 nucleotides: TGTGCCAGCAACCCCCGCGGACAGGGGACCGGGGAGCTGTTTTTT.

The chain joins TRBV12-3 or TRBV12-4 to TRBJ2-3; no firm D call. This CDR3 region has 13 residues. Trimming took off 3 bases at V and 4 bases at J, with 8 bases between the two ends. The CDR3 sequence is CASSFWAADTQYF. The CDR3 nucleotides are TGTGCCAGCAGTTTTTGGGCGGCAGATACGCAGTATTTT.

The chain has TRBV12-3 or TRBV12-4 and TRBJ2-7; D ambiguous. The CDR3 extends over 15 amino acids. Trimming cost V 6 bases and J 4 bases, with 19 bases left between them. The DNA of the CDR3 is TGTGCCAGCAGCCGATCCCTCAGTCGTGGGTACGAGCAGTACTTC. Translating it yields CASSRSLSRGYEQYF.